This TCR beta chain was captured in a study of T cells after yellow fever vaccination. Findings and caveats of the study: After the booster, 96% of CD4 and about 90% of CD8 primary-response clones were re-detected. The secondary T-cell response peaked on day 5, not day 15, but was weaker.

J gave up 2 bases and V 4 bases, and 11 bases lay outside the gene matches. CDR1 and CDR2 (germline): SGHRS, YFSETQ. The CDR3 spans 16 residues. This clonotype was recorded many times. Its antigen is unidentified. TCRdb reprocessed the 5' RACE reads via MiXCR and lists one record per CDR3 protein. This table has 250,000 to 350,000 distinct CDR3 sequences, around 4.5% appearing once. This TCR derives from a man younger than 30 who received the YFV17D yellow fever vaccine. The rearrangement joins TRBV5-1 to TRBJ2-7; 8 bases match TRBD2. Source: PBMCs, taken 15 days after the yellow fever booster vaccination. The CDR3 nucleotides are TGCGCCAGCAGCCCTATGTCTGCGGGGGGAACCTACGAGCAGTACTTC. This translates into CASSPMSAGGTYEQYF.